This T cell receptor (beta chain) was identified in a study of lymphopenia after photon versus proton radiotherapy. Some clones are missing from TCRdb's copy, which holds only in-frame ones; the method was immunoSEQ multiplex PCR. The table records 30,000 to 40,000 clones, approximately 87% of them present only once. As regards this clone: Its target is not known.

Study observations and caveats: Proton therapy kept repertoires fairly stable, unlike photons, which gained effector/memory cells. After the lymphocyte nadir, photon-treated repertoires showed oligoclonal expansion, especially of CD8+ Temra cells. Survival link was tested only in deceased patients; proton benefit remains a possibility. Larger post-nadir TCR diversity loss correlated inversely with survival in deceased patients.

Trimming shortened V by 7 bases and J by 3 bases, and 12 bases separated the two germline ends. Germline CDR1 SNHLY, CDR2 FYNNEI. CDR3 size: 14 residues. This clonotype was obtained from a woman in her seventies with pancreatic cancer. Sequencing used peripheral blood, obtained from a patient treated with proton-based radiotherapy. The V and J genes are TRBV2 and TRBJ2-2; D unclear. The CDR3 spells CASIPDQYTGELFF. For the CDR3, the DNA is TGTGCCAGCATACCGGACCAGTACACCGGGGAGCTGTTTTTT.